Presented here are 21 T cell receptor beta chains from one specimen sequenced in a study of shared clonotypes between healthy human individuals. Repertoires were generated with immunoSEQ multiplex PCR, while TCRdb's copy carries only in-frame clones and drops some. The sample lists 2.5 million or so clones, approximately 92% seen once, with over 0.12% in the top ten. Sequenced material: naive CD4+ T cells sorted from blood. The subset is: CD45RA+ positively selected. These receptor sequences come from a man between 18 and 29 years old in good health.

This chain connects TRBV7-2 to TRBJ2-1; 10 bases agree with TRBD2. Unmatched junction bases numbered 5, after V lost 5 bases and J lost 4 bases. The CDR3 spans 15 residues. From germline, CDR1 is SGHTA and CDR2 FQGNSA. The CDR3 DNA sequence: TGTGCCAGCAGCGTGGGACTAGCGAGGTACAATGAGCAGTTCTTC. Protein sequence: CASSVGLARYNEQFF.

Concerning this clone: The junction does not match germline at one end; this may be a read error. This rearrangement joins TRBV10-1 to TRBJ1-1, with D unresolved. Germline assignment: CDR1 WNHNN and CDR2 SYGVQD (reference sequence). The CDR3 has 16 residues. The CDR3, as DNA: TGCACCAGCAGTGAGACGGCCAGGTCTACAAACACTGAAGCTTTCTTT. It encodes CTSSETARSTNTEAFF.

In its sample, this clone was seen once. The chain links TRBV5-1 to TRBJ2-1, with 10 bases lining up with TRBD2. There are 18 residues in the CDR3. Germline V CDR1 and CDR2: SGHRS, YFSETQ. V was clipped by 2 bases and J by 0 bases; unmatched bases: 8. Written as DNA, the CDR3 is TGCGCCAGCAGCTTAGGTTCACTAGCGGGGAGCTCCTACAATGAGCAGTTCTTC. Its translation: CASSLGSLAGSSYNEQFF.

The chain is built from TRBV7-2 and TRBJ1-2; D is unclear. CDR3 size: 14 residues. Trimming shortened V by 0 bases and J by 6 bases, and 11 bases separated the two germline ends. Per the germline V gene, CDR1 is SGHTA and CDR2 is FQGNSA. CDR3 coding DNA: TGTGCCAGCAGCTTAGCCGGGATACCCAATGGCTACACCTTC. Its translation is CASSLAGIPNGYTF.

V usage is TRBV9 and J usage is TRBJ2-3, with a tentative D call TRBD1 (5 bases). Trimming pared 0 bases from V and 9 bases from J, leaving 11 bases between. This CDR3 region has 13 residues. The germline V gene has CDR1 SGDLS and CDR2 YYNGEE. The CDR3 DNA follows: TGTGCCAGCAGCGTAGAGGGGTCGGGCACGCAGTATTTT. Its translation is CASSVEGSGTQYF.

This chain links TRBV19 with TRBJ2-5; D remains ambiguous. Germline CDR1 is LNHDA and CDR2 is SQIVND (reference sequence). CDR3 length: 14 amino acids. Trimming cost V 3 bases and J 0 bases, with 8 bases left between them. The CDR3 here is CASSIGRYQETQYF. The CDR3 region has the DNA TGTGCCAGTAGTATTGGCCGGTACCAAGAGACCCAGTACTTC.

This clone was observed a single time. The sample has other DNA sequences that encode this CDR3 too. The rearrangement links TRBV19 to TRBJ1-3; maybe TRBD1 (5 bases). The CDR3 has 14 residues. Germline V gives CDR1 LNHDA, CDR2 SQIVND (reference sequence). V shed 5 bases and J shed 2 bases, with 10 bases lying between them. Here the CDR3 reads CASSLTGPGNTIYF. CDR3 nucleotide sequence: TGTGCCAGTAGTTTAACAGGTCCTGGAAACACCATATATTTT.

The chain recombines TRBV9 with TRBJ2-1; TRBD1 might be the D (7 bases). The CDR3 sequence is 16 residues long. Trimming cost V 4 bases and J 4 bases, with 18 bases left between them. Germline lookup yields CDR1 SGDLS and CDR2 YYNGEE. This chain's CDR3 is CASSPQGGSGYNEQFF. The CDR3 DNA is TGTGCCAGCAGCCCCCAGGGGGGAAGTGGGTACAATGAGCAGTTCTTC.

The chain is built from TRBV5-4 and TRBJ2-7; perhaps TRBD2 as D (5 bases). This CDR3 has 13 residues. Germline V lookup: CDR1 SGHNT, CDR2 YYREEE (reference sequence). The germline V and J ends were trimmed by 4 bases and 5 bases, with 13 bases remaining between them. CDR3 DNA sequence: TGTGCCAGCAGCCTGGTCGGGGTCGACGAGCAGTACTTC. This sequence encodes CASSLVGVDEQYF.

The chain links TRBV30 to TRBJ2-5; a possible D gene is TRBD2 (6 bases). Germline values: CDR1 GTSNPN, CDR2 SVGIG (reference sequence). V shed 0 bases and J shed 5 bases, with 13 bases lying between them. The CDR3 has 14 residues. The CDR3 loop is CAWSVTTGGETQYF. The DNA for the CDR3 is TGTGCCTGGAGTGTAACAACTGGGGGGGAGACCCAGTACTTC.

This clone was seen once. The chain employs TRBV27 and TRBJ2-7; a possible D gene is TRBD1 (6 bases). CDR1 and CDR2 (germline): MNHEY, SMNVEV (reference sequence). V was shortened by 6 bases and J by 3 bases, with 15 bases between the two germline ends. This CDR3 is built from 14 residues. The CDR3 DNA reads TGTGCCAGCAGCCCTCGGACAGTTCTCTACGAGCAGTACTTC. It codes for CASSPRTVLYEQYF.

The J gene is TRBJ2-1, the V gene TRBV11-2; TRBD2 agrees at 12 bases. CDR1 is SGHAT and CDR2 is FQNNGV in the germline V gene. The V gene end was trimmed by 1 base and the J gene end by 1 base; junction bases not matched to a gene: 8. The CDR3 totals 19 residues. The CDR3 here is CASSLGDRLAGGSYNEQFF. In nucleotides, the CDR3 is TGTGCCAGCAGCTTAGGTGATCGGCTAGCGGGAGGGTCCTACAATGAGCAGTTCTTC.

This clone showed up many times. The CDR3 bases are TGCGCCAGCCACCCGGTAGGGGGCACTGAAGCTTTCTTT. Protein sequence: CASHPVGGTEAFF. V and J are TRBV5-1 and TRBJ1-1; a possible D gene is TRBD1 (6 bases). This CDR3 has 13 amino acids. V lost 7 bases, J lost 4 bases, and 14 bases lay in between. CDR1 is SGHRS, CDR2 YFSETQ, per germline. Drawing the rest from reference TRBV5-1 and TRBJ1-1, the complete variable domain is KAGVTQTPRYLIKTRGQQVTLSCSPISGHRSVSWYQQTPGQGLQFLFEYFSETQRNKGNFPGRFSGRQFSNSRSEMNVSTLELGDSALYLCASHPVGGTEAFFGQGTRLTVV.

The DNA for the CDR3 is TGTGCCAGCAGTGACAGGGCGAAAAACACTGAAGCTTTCTTT. Translation: CASSDRAKNTEAFF. J is TRBJ1-1 and V is TRBV2; a weak D match, TRBD1 (5 bases). CDR1 and CDR2 (germline): SNHLY, FYNNEI. Trimming removed 3 bases from V and 2 bases from J, with 10 bases in between. The CDR3 has 14 residues.

The chain couples TRBV13 to TRBJ2-7, with 10 bases fitting TRBD2. The CDR3 totals 14 residues. J was trimmed by 1 base and V by 11 bases; bases with no gene match: 8. From germline, CDR1 is PRHDT and CDR2 FYEKMQ (reference sequence). The CDR3 DNA follows: TGTGCCTCCTCACGACTAGCGGGTTCCTACGAGCAGTACTTC. It yields the protein CASSRLAGSYEQYF. Together with reference TRBV13 and TRBJ2-7, the CDR3 gives the full variable domain: AAGVIQSPRHLIKEKRETATLKCYPIPRHDTVYWYQQGPGQDPQFLISFYEKMQSDKGSIPDRFSAQQFSDYHSELNMSSLELGDSALYFCASSRLAGSYEQYFGPGTRLTVT.

This chain joins TRBV19 and TRBJ1-5; no firm D call. This CDR3 spans 13 amino acids. V was trimmed by 8 bases and J by 2 bases, leaving 10 bases between them. Germline V CDR1 and CDR2: LNHDA, SQIVND (reference sequence). The CDR3 here is CASAKAGNQPQHF. DNA of the CDR3: TGTGCCAGTGCCAAAGCGGGCAATCAGCCCCAGCATTTT.

The rearrangement links TRBV7-8 to TRBJ2-7; 7 bases are shared with TRBD2. The CDR3 sequence is 15 residues long. CDR1 is SGHVS, CDR2 FQNEAQ, per germline. Germline trimming cut 0 bases from V and 4 bases from J; bases unmatched to any gene: 6. CDR3 nucleotide sequence: TGTGCCAGCAGCTTAGCGGGTCCGGGGGGATACGAGCAGTACTTC. It translates to CASSLAGPGGYEQYF. Full variable domain (missing parts from reference TRBV7-8 and TRBJ2-7): GAGVSQSPRYKVAKRGQDVALRCDPISGHVSLFWYQQALGQGPEFLTYFQNEAQLDKSGLPSDRFFAERPEGSVSTLKIQRTQQEDSAVYLCASSLAGPGGYEQYFGPGTRLTVT.

This clone was seen a handful of times. This sequence joins TRBV7-9 and TRBJ1-6, with a possible D match to TRBD1 (5 bases). Germline CDR1 and CDR2: SEHNR and FQNEAQ (reference sequence). Trimming removed 5 bases at V and 7 bases at J, with 9 bases between. This CDR3 region has 13 residues. CDR3 sequence reads: CASSAGDNSPLHF. The CDR3 nucleotides are TGTGCCAGCAGCGCCGGGGACAATTCACCCCTCCACTTT.

This chain connects TRBV4-2 to TRBJ1-5, with D maybe TRBD1 (5 bases). The CDR3 sequence is 15 residues long. The V gene lost 0 bases and the J gene lost 1 base, with 7 bases spanning the gap. The V gene's germline CDR1 is LGHNA and CDR2 YNFKEQ. CDR3 nucleotide sequence: TGTGCCAGCAGCCAAGAAGGGACCAGCAATCAGCCCCAGCATTTT. Its protein product is CASSQEGTSNQPQHF.

The chain links TRBV6-1 to TRBJ2-3; D is perhaps TRBD1 (6 bases). Germline CDR1 reads MNHNS; CDR2 reads SASEGT. Trimming took off 7 bases at V and 1 base at J, with 15 bases between the two ends. There are 15 residues in the CDR3. CDR3 in amino acids: CASNMGDTRTDTQYF. The CDR3 DNA reads TGTGCCAGCAATATGGGGGACACCCGCACAGATACGCAGTATTTT.

The chain combines TRBV28 with TRBJ2-5; possible D gene TRBD1, 6 bases. The CDR3 is made up of 15 amino acids. V gave up 3 bases and J gave up 0 bases, with 11 bases separating them. The germline V gene has CDR1 MDHEN and CDR2 SYDVKM. The CDR3 DNA follows: TGTGCCAGCAGTTTCGTAGGACAGAACCAAGAGACCCAGTACTTC. Amino acid sequence: CASSFVGQNQETQYF. The full variable domain, in which reference TRBV28 and TRBJ2-5 provide the parts outside the CDR3, is DVKVTQSSRYLVKRTGEKVFLECVQDMDHENMFWYRQDPGLGLRLIYFSYDVKMKEKGDIPEGYSVSREKKERFSLILESASTNQTSMYLCASSFVGQNQETQYFGPGTRLLVL.